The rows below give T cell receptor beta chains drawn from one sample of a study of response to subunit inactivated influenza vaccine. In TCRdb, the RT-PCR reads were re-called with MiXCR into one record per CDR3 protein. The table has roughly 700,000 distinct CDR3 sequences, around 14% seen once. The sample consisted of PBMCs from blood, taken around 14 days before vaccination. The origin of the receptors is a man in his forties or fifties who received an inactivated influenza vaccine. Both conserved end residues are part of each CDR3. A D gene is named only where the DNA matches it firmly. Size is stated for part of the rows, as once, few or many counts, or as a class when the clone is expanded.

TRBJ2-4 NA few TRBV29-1 TGCAGCGCGGGACCCTACCGGAACATTCAGTACTTC CSAGPYRNIQYF
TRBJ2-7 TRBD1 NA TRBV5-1 TGCGCCAGCAGCCCCGGGACAGGGGAATTCTACGAGCAGTACTTC CASSPGTGEFYEQYF
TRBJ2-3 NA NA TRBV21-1 TGTGCCAGCAGCAAAGCGGCCCCTAGCACAGATACGCAGTATTTT CASSKAAPSTDTQYF
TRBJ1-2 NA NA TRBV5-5 TGTGCCAGCAGCGGCGGACAGCTTGCTAACTATGGCTACACCTTC CASSGGQLANYGYTF
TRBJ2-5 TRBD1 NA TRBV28 TGTGCCAGCAGTTTTCGGGACAGGGGGCAGGTAGAGACCCAGTACTTC CASSFRDRGQVETQYF
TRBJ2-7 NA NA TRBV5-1 TGCGCCAGCAGCGCTAGCGACAGATACGAGCAGTACTTC CASSASDRYEQYF
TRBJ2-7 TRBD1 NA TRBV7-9 TGTGCCAGCAGCCAGAACAGGGGACAAGGAGACGAGCAGTACTTC CASSQNRGQGDEQYF
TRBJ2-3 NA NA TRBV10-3 TGTGCCATCAGTAAGACTGAGAGCACAGATACGCAGTATTTT CAISKTESTDTQYF
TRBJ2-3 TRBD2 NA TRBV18 TGTGCCAGCTCACCCCGGGACTATAAAGATACGCAGTATTTT CASSPRDYKDTQYF
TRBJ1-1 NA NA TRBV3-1 TGTGCCAGCAGCCAAGATCGGCAGGGGCCTTTGAACACTGAAGCTTTCTTT CASSQDRQGPLNTEAFF
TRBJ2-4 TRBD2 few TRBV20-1 TGCAGTGCTAGACCCCAAGCGGGAAAAAACATTCAGTACTTC CSARPQAGKNIQYF
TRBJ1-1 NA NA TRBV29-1 TGCAGCGTAGTACCGGAGACTGAAGCTTTCTTT CSVVPETEAFF
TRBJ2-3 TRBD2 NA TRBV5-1 TGCGCCAGCAGACCAACGACTAGCGGTTTCGGGGATACGCAGTATTTT CASRPTTSGFGDTQYF
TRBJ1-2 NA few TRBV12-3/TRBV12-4 TGTGCCAGCAACGTCAGGGGATCCGCGTATGGCTACACCTTC CASNVRGSAYGYTF
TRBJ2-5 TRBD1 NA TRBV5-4 TGTGCCAGCAGCTTGGGGACCGGGACAGGGTTGAAGACCCAGTACTTC CASSLGTGTGLKTQYF
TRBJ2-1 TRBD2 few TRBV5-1 TGCGCCAGCGGGGCGGGAGCGACTACATACAATGAGCAGTTCTTC CASGAGATTYNEQFF
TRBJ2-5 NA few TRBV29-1 TGCAGCGTTGAAAGGGGTGGGGACTCCGCGGAGACCCAGTACTTC CSVERGGDSAETQYF
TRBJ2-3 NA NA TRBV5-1 TGCGCCAGCAGCCAAGCGAGTATCCACACAGATACGCAGTATTTT CASSQASIHTDTQYF
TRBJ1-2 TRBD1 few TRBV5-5 TGTGCCAGCAGCCCGGGACAGGGGTTTAACTATGGCTACACCTTC CASSPGQGFNYGYTF
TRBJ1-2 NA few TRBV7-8 TGTGCCAGCAGCTTAGGGGGCGACTGGGATGGCTACACCTTC CASSLGGDWDGYTF
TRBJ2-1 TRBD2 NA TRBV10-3 TGTGCCATCAGGGAGGGACTAGCGCGTTCCAATGAGCAGTTCTTC CAIREGLARSNEQFF
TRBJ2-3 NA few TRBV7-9 TGTGCCAGCAGTTATGGGGATAGCACAGATACGCAGTATTTT CASSYGDSTDTQYF
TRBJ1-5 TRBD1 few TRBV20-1 TGCAGTGCTAGAGACCTCCTACAGGGGGCAAGCAATCAGCCCCAGCATTTT CSARDLLQGASNQPQHF
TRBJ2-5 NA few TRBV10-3 TGTGCCATCAGTGAGTGGGGGGAGGCCCAAGAGACCCAGTACTTC CAISEWGEAQETQYF
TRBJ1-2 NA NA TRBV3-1 TGTGCCAGCAGCCAAAAGGCCACAGGGGGCTACACCTTC CASSQKATGGYTF
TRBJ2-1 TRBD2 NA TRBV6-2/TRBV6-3 TGTGCCAGCAGTTACTCCGGGACTAGCGGGAGACTGGAGCAGTTCTTC CASSYSGTSGRLEQFF
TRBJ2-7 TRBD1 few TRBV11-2 TGTGCCAGCAGCTTGGGACAGGGCTATACCTACGAGCAGTACTTC CASSLGQGYTYEQYF
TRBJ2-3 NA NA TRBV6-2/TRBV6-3 TGTGCCAGCAGTCGTACACGGACCGGGACGCAGTATTTT CASSRTRTGTQYF
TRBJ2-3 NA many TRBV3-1 TGTGCCAGCAGCCAAGAGGTAACAGACACAGATACGCAGTATTTT CASSQEVTDTDTQYF
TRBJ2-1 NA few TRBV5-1 TGCGCCAGCACCCTTGGGTCCTACAATGAGCAGTTCTTC CASTLGSYNEQFF
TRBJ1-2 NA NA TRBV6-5 TGTGCCAGCAGTTACTCGGGCCAGTACTATGGCTACACCTTC CASSYSGQYYGYTF
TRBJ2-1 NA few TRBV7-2 TGTGCCAGCAGCCCGGGACGGATAGCGGACCAGCAGTTCTTC CASSPGRIADQQFF
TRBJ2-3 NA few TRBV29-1 TGCAGCGTCGACGACGGGGGGCGCACAGATACGCAGTATTTT CSVDDGGRTDTQYF
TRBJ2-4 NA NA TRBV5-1 TGCGCCAGCAGCTTGGGCCAGGTACTCAAAAACATTCAGTACTTC CASSLGQVLKNIQYF
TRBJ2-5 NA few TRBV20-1 TGCAGTGCTAGAGATCTTCAAGGAGTGCAGACCCAGTACTTC CSARDLQGVQTQYF
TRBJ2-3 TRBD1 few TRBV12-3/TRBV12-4 TGTGCCAGCAGTTCGCGACAGGGCTTCACAGATACGCAGTATTTT CASSSRQGFTDTQYF
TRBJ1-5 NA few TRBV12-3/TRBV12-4 TGTGCCAGCTCCCCTGGGTATCAGCCCCAGCATTTT CASSPGYQPQHF
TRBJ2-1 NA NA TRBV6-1 TGTGCCAGCATGCCAGGGTTTAATCGTAACAATGAGCAGTTCTTC CASMPGFNRNNEQFF
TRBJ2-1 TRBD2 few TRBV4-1 TGCGCCAGCAGCCTCGGGACTAGCGGGGGACACAATGAGCAGTTCTTC CASSLGTSGGHNEQFF
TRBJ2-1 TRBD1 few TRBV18 TGTGCCAGCTCACCTGGGACAGGGTGGAATGAGCAGTTCTTC CASSPGTGWNEQFF
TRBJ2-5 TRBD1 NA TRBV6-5 TGTGCCAGCAGTTACTCGGGACAGAGAGAGACCCAGTACTTC CASSYSGQRETQYF
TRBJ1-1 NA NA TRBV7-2 TGTGCCAGCAGCTTAGTTGGCGATGCTGAAGCTTTCTTT CASSLVGDAEAFF
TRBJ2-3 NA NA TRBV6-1 TGTGCCAGCAGTGTATCCAGCGGAGATACGCAGTATTTT CASSVSSGDTQYF
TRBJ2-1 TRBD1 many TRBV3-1 TGTGCCAGCAGCCACCCCGGGACAGGGATAGATGAGCAGTTCTTC CASSHPGTGIDEQFF
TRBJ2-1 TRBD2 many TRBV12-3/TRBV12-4 TGTGCCAGCAGTAAGGGACTAGCGGGGGGGTTTAATAATGAGCAGTTCTTC CASSKGLAGGFNNEQFF
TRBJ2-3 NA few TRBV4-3 TGCGCCAGCAGCCAAGCGTGGTCTAGCACAGATACGCAGTATTTT CASSQAWSSTDTQYF
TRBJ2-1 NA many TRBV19 TGTGCCACGGGGGTATACAATGAGCAGTTCTTC CATGVYNEQFF
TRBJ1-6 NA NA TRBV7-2 TGTGCCAGCAGCTTAGCAGAGGGGAGGTTTTCACCCCTCCACTTT CASSLAEGRFSPLHF
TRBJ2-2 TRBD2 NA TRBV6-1 TGTGCCACCGCACTACTAGCGGGAGATACCGGGGAGCTGTTTTTT CATALLAGDTGELFF
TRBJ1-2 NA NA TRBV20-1 TGCAGTGCGGACACAGGGCTTCGAGGCTACACCTTC CSADTGLRGYTF
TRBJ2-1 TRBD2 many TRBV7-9 TGTGCCAGCAGCTTGCTAGCGGGAATGTTTAGCGATGAGCAGTTCTTC CASSLLAGMFSDEQFF
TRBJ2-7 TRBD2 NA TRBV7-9 TGTGCCAGCAGCTTAGAGGCTAGCGGGAGTTACGAGCAGTACTTC CASSLEASGSYEQYF
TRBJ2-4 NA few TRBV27 TGTGCCAGCAGTCCCCAGACTAGTTTTCGAGCCAAAAACATTCAGTACTTC CASSPQTSFRAKNIQYF
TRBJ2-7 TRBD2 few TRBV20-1 TGCAGTGCTAGAAGGTCGGGGGGGTACGAGCAGTACTTC CSARRSGGYEQYF
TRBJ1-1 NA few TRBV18 TGTGCCAGCTCACCAGCAGGGGAACGAGCTTTCTTT CASSPAGERAFF